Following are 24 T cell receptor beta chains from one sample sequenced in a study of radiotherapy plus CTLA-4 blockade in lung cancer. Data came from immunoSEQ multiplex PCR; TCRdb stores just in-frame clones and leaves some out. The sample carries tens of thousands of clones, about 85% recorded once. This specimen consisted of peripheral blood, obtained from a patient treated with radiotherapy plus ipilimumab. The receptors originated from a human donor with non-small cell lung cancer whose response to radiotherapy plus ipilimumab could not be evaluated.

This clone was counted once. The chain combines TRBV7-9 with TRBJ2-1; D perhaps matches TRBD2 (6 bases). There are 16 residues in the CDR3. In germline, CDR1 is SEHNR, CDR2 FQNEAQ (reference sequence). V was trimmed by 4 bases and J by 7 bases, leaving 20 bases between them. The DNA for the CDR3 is TGTGCCAGCAGCTACTCTCGGGAGAGAGTATGGAATGAGCAGTTCTTC. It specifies CASSYSRERVWNEQFF.

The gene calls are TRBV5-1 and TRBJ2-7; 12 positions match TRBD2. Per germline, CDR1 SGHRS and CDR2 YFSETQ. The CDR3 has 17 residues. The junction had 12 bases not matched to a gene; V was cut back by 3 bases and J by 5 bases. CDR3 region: CASSSVGLAGLLDEQYF. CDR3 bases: TGCGCCAGCAGCTCGGTTGGACTAGCGGGGCTTCTAGACGAGCAGTACTTC. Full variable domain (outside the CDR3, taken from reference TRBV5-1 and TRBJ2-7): KAGVTQTPRYLIKTRGQQVTLSCSPISGHRSVSWYQQTPGQGLQFLFEYFSETQRNKGNFPGRFSGRQFSNSRSEMNVSTLELGDSALYLCASSSVGLAGLLDEQYFGPGTRLTVT.

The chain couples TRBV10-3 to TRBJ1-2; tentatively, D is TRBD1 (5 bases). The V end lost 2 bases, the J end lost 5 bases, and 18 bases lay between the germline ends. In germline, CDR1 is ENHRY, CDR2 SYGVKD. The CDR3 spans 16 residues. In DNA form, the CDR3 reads TGTGCCATCAGTGAGACGGGGGGATTCTTCGGTTATGGCTACACCTTC. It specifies CAISETGGFFGYGYTF.

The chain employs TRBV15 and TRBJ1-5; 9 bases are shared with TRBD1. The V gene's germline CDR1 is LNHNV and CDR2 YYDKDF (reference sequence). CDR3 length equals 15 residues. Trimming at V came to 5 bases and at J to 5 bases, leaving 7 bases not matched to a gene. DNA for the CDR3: TGTGCCACCAGCGTAACCTGGACAGGGGATCAGCCCCAGCATTTT. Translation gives CATSVTWTGDQPQHF. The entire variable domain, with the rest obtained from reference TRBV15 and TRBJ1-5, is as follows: DAMVIQNPRYQVTQFGKPVTLSCSQTLNHNVMYWYQQKSSQAPKLLFHYYDKDFNNEADTPDNFQSRRPNTSFCFLDIRSPGLGDTAMYLCATSVTWTGDQPQHFGDGTRLSIL.

The CDR3 DNA reads TGTGCCAGCAGTACGGGATTTAACTATGGCTACACCTTC. Translated, it gives CASSTGFNYGYTF. The chain joins TRBV7-2 to TRBJ1-2; D is unresolved. The CDR3 totals 13 residues. Germline V gene data show CDR1 as SGHTA and CDR2 as FQGNSA. Trimming removed 6 bases from V and 1 base from J, with 9 bases in between.

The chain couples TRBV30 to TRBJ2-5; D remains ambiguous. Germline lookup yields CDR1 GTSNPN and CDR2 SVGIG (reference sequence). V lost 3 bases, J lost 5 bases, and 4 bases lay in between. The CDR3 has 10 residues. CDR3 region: CAWSRETQYF. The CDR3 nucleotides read TGTGCCTGGAGCAGGGAGACCCAGTACTTC. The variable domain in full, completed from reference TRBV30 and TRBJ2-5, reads SQTIHQWPATLVQPVGSPLSLECTVEGTSNPNLYWYRQAAGRGLQLLFYSVGIGQISSEVPQNLSASRPQDRQFILSSKKLLLSDSGFYLCAWSRETQYFGPGTRLLVL.

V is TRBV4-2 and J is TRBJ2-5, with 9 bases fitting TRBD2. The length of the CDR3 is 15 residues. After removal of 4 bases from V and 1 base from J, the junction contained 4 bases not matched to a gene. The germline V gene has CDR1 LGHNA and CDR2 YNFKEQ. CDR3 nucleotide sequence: TGTGCCAGCAGCCGTCAGCGGGAGGCCCAAGAGACCCAGTACTTC. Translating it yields CASSRQREAQETQYF.

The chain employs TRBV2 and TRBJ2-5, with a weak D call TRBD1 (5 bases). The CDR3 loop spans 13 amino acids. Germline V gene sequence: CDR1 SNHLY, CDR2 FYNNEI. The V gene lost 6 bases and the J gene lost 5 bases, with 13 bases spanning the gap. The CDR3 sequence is CASRKNPGETQYF. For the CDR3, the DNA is TGTGCCAGCAGGAAAAACCCAGGGGAGACCCAGTACTTC.

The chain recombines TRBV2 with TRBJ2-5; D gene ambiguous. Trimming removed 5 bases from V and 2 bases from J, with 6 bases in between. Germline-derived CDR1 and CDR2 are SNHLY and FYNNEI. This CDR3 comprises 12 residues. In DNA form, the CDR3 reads TGTGCCAGCAGTCTTCTGCAAGAGACCCAGTACTTC. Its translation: CASSLLQETQYF.

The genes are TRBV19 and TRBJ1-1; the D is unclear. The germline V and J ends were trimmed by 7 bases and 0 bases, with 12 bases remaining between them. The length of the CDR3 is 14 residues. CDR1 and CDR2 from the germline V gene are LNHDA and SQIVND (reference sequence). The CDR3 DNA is TGTGCCAGTACTCTAGGAGACCTGAACACTGAAGCTTTCTTT. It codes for CASTLGDLNTEAFF.

CDR3: CASRRGGPLNQPQHF. The CDR3 nucleotides read TGTGCCAGCAGGCGGGGGGGCCCCTTGAATCAGCCCCAGCATTTT. The V gene is TRBV6-1, the J gene TRBJ1-5; weak D call: TRBD1 (6 bases). This CDR3 is 15 amino acids long. Trimming left V 6 bases short and J 4 bases short, with 16 bases between. Germline V CDR1 and CDR2: MNHNS, SASEGT.

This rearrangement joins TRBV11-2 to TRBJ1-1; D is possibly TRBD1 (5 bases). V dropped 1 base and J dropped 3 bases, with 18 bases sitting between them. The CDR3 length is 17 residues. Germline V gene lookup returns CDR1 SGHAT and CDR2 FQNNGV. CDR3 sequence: CASSLGLGRTGDTEAFF. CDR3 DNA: TGTGCCAGCAGCTTAGGATTGGGACGGACGGGGGACACTGAAGCTTTCTTT.

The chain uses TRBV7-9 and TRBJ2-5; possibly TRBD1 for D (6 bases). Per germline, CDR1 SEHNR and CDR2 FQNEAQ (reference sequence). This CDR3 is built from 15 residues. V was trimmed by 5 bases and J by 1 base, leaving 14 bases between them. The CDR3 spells CASSLRDTSQETQYF. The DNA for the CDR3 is TGTGCCAGCAGCCTTCGGGACACCTCCCAAGAGACCCAGTACTTC.

The CDR3 region is CASSLGQLDSYNEQFF. The DNA for the CDR3 is TGCGCCAGCAGCTTGGGTCAACTAGACTCCTACAATGAGCAGTTCTTC. V gene TRBV5-1 combines with J gene TRBJ2-1; tentative D call: TRBD2 (5 bases). There are 16 residues in the CDR3. CDR1 is SGHRS and CDR2 is YFSETQ in the germline V gene. V was pared by 0 bases and J by 0 bases, with 10 bases between.

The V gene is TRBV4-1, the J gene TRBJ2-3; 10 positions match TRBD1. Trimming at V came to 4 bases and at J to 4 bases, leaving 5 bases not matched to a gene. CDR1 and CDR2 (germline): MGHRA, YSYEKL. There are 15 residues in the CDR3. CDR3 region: CASSRQGASADTQYF. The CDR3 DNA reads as TGCGCCAGCAGCCGACAGGGGGCTTCGGCAGATACGCAGTATTTT.

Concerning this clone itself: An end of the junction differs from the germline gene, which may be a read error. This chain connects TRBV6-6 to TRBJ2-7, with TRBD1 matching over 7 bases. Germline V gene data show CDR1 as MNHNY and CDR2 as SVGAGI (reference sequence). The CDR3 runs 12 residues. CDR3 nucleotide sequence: TGTGCCAGCAGTCGGGACAGCTACGAGCAGTGCTTC. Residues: CASSRDSYEQCF.

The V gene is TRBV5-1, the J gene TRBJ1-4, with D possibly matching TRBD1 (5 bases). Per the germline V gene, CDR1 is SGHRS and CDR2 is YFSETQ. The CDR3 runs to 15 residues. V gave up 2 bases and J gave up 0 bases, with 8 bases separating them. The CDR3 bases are TGCGCCAGCAGCTTCCAGGGTGCAACTAATGAAAAACTGTTTTTT. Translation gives CASSFQGATNEKLFF.

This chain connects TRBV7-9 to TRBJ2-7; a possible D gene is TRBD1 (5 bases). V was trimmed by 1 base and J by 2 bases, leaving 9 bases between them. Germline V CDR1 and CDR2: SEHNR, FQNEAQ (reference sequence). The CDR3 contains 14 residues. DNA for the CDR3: TGTGCCAGCAGCTTAGGACAGAGGCCCTACGAGCAGTACTTC. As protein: CASSLGQRPYEQYF.

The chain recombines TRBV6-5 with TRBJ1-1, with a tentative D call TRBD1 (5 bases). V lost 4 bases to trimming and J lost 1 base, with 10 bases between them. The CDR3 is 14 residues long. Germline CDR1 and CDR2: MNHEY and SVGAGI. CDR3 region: CASSLTTGNTEAFF. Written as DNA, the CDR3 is TGTGCCAGCAGTTTAACCACAGGGAACACTGAAGCTTTCTTT.

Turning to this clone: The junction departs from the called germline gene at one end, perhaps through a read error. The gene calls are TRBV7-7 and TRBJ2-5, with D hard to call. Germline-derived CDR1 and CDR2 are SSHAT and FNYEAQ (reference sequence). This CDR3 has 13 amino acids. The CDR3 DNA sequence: TGTGCTAGCAGCTTAGGTCAGGTGGGGACCCAGTACTTC. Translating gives CASSLGQVGTQYF.

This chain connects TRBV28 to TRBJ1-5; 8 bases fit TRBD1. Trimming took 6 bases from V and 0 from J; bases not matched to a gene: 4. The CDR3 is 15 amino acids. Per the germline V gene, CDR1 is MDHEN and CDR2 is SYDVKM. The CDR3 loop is CASSTQGASNQPQHF. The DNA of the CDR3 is TGTGCCAGCAGCACGCAGGGGGCTAGCAATCAGCCCCAGCATTTT.

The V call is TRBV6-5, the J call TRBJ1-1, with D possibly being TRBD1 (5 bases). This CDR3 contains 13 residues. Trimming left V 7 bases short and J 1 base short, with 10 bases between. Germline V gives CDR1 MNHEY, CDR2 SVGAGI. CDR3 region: CASKPTGNTEAFF. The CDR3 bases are TGTGCCAGCAAGCCTACAGGGAACACTGAAGCTTTCTTT.

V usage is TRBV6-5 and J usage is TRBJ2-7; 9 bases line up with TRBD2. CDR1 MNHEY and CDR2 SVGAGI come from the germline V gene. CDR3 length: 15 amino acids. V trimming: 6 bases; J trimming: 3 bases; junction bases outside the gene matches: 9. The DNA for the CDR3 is TGTGCCAGCAGCCGAACCGGGACTAGCATCTACGAGCAGTACTTC. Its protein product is CASSRTGTSIYEQYF.

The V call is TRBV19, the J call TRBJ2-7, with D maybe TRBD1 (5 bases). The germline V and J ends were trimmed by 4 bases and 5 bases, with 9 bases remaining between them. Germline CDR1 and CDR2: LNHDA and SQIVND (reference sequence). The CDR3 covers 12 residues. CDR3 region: CASSNQGNEQYF. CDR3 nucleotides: TGTGCCAGTAGTAACCAGGGTAACGAGCAGTACTTC.